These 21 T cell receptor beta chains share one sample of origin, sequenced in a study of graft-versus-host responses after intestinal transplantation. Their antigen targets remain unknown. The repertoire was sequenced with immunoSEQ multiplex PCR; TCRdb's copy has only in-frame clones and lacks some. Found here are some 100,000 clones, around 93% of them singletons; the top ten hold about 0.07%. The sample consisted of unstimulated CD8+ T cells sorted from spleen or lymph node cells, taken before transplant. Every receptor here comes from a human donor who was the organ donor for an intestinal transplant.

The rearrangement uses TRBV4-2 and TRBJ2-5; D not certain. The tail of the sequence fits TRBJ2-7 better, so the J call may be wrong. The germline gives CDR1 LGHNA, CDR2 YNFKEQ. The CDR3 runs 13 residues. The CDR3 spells CASSPPSRYEQYF. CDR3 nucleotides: TGTGCCAGCAGCCCACCTTCGAGGTACGAGCAGTACTTC.

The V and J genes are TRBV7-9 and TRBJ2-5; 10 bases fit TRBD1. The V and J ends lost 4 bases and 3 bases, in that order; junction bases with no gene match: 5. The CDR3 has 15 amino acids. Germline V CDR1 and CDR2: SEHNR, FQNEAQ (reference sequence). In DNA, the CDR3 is TGTGCCAGCAGCTACCAGACAGGGGGCGAAGAGACCCAGTACTTC. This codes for CASSYQTGGEETQYF.

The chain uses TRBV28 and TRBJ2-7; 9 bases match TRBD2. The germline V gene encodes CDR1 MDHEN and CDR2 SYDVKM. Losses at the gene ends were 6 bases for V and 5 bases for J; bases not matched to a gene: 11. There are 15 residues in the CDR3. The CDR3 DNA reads TGTGCCAGCAGAAGAATTTGGGCGGGAGGGCACGAGCAGTACTTC. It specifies CASRRIWAGGHEQYF.

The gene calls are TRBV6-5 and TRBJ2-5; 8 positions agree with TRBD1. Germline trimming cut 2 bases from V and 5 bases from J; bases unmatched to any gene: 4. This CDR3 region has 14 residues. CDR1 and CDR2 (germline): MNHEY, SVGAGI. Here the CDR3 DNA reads TGTGCCAGCAGTTACCGACAGGGGACGGAGACCCAGTACTTC. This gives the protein CASSYRQGTETQYF.

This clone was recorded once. The CDR3, as DNA: TGCGCCAGCAGCTTCCTGGCGGGAACGAACACCGGGGAGCTGTTTTTT. The encoded protein is CASSFLAGTNTGELFF. The J gene is TRBJ2-2, the V gene TRBV5-1, with D perhaps TRBD2 (6 bases). Trimming took 2 bases from V and 0 from J, leaving 11 bases between them. Germline loops: CDR1 SGHRS, CDR2 YFSETQ. The CDR3 has 16 residues. Using reference TRBV5-1 and TRBJ2-2 for the parts outside the CDR3, the full variable domain is KAGVTQTPRYLIKTRGQQVTLSCSPISGHRSVSWYQQTPGQGLQFLFEYFSETQRNKGNFPGRFSGRQFSNSRSEMNVSTLELGDSALYLCASSFLAGTNTGELFFGEGSRLTVL.

The CDR3 DNA follows: TGCGCCAGCAGCGACCGGACAGGGGAAAATGAGCAGTTCTTC. This gives the protein CASSDRTGENEQFF. The gene calls are TRBV5-1 and TRBJ2-1; TRBD1 matches at 9 bases. V shed 4 bases and J 7 bases; nucleotides not matched to a gene: 6. There are 14 residues in the CDR3. Germline lookup yields CDR1 SGHRS and CDR2 YFSETQ.

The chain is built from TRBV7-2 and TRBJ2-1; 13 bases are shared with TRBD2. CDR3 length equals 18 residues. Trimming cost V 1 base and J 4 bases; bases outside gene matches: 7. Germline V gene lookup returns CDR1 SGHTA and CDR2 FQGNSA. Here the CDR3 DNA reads TGTGCCAGCAGCTTAGTCGGGACTAGCGGGGCCAATTACAATGAGCAGTTCTTC. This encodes CASSLVGTSGANYNEQFF.

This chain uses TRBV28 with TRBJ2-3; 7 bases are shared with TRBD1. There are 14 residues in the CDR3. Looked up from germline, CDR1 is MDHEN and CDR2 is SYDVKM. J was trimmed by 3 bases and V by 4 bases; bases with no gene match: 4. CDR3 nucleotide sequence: TGTGCCAGCAGTTGGGACAGCAAAACAGATACGCAGTATTTT. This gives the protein CASSWDSKTDTQYF.

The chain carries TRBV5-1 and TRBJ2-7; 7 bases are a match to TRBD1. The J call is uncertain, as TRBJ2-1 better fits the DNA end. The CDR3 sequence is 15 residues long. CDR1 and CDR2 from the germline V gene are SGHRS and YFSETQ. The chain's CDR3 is CASSYRTGFYNEQFF. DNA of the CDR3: TGCGCCAGCAGCTACCGGACAGGTTTCTACAATGAGCAGTTCTTC.

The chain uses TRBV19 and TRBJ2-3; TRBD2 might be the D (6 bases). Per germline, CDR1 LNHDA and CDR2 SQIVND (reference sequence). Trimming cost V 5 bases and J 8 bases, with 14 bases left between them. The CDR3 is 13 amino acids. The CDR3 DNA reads TGTGCCAGTAGTCTAGGGACTGCAACTACGCAGTATTTT. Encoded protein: CASSLGTATTQYF.

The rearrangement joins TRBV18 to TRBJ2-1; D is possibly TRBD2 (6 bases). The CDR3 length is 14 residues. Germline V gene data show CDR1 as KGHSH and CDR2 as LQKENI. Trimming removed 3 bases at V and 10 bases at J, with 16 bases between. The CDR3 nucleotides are TGTGCCAGCTCACCGCGGGACGGTTACGGGGAGCAGTTCTTC. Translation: CASSPRDGYGEQFF. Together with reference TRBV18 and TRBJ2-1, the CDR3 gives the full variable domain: NAGVMQNPRHLVRRRGQEARLRCSPMKGHSHVYWYRQLPEEGLKFMVYLQKENIIDESGMPKERFSAEFPKEGPSILRIQQVVRGDSAAYFCASSPRDGYGEQFFGPGTRLTVL.

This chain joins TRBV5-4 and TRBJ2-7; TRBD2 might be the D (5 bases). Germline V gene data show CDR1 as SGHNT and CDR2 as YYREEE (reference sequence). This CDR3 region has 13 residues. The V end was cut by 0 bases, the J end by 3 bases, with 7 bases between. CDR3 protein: CASSLGAGYEQYF. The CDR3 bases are TGTGCCAGCAGCTTGGGGGCGGGCTACGAGCAGTACTTC.

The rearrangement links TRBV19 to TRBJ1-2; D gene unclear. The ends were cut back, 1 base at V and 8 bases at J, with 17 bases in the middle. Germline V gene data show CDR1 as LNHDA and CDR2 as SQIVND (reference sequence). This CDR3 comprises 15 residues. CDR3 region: CASSIGALPERGYTF. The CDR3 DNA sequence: TGTGCCAGTAGTATAGGGGCGCTCCCGGAACGGGGCTACACCTTC.

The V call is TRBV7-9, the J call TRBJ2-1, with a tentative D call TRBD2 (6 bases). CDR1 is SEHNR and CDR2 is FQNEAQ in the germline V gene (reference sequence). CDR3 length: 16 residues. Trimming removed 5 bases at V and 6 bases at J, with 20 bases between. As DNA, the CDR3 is TGTGCCAGCAGCGCCTCTCCTAGCGTTGGAGGCAATGAGCAGTTCTTC. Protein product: CASSASPSVGGNEQFF.

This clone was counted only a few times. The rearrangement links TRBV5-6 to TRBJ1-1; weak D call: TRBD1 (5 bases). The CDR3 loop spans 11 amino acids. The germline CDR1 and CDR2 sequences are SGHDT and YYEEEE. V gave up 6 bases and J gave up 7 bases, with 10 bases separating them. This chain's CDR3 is CASTREGEAFF. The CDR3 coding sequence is TGTGCCAGCACCAGGGAGGGTGAAGCTTTCTTT.

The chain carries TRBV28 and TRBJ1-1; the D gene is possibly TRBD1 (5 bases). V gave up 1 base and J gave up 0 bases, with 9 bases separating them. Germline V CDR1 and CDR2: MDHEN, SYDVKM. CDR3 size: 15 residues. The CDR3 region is CASSLYRQMNTEAFF. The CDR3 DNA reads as TGTGCCAGCAGTTTATACAGACAGATGAACACTGAAGCTTTCTTT.

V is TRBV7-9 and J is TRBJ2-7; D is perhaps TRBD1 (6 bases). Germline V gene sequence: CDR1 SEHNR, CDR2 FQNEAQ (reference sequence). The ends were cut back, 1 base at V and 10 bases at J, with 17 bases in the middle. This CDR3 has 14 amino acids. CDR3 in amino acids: CASSLGARTATQYF. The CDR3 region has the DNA TGTGCCAGCAGCTTAGGGGCCCGGACAGCGACACAGTACTTC.

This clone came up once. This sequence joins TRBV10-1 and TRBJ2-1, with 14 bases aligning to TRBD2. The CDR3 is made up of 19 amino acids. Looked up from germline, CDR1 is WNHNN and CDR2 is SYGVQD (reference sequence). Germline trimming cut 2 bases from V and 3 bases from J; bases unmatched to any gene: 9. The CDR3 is CASSERLAGGHPLYNEQFF. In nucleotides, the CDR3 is TGCGCCAGCAGTGAGAGACTAGCGGGGGGGCACCCCCTCTACAATGAGCAGTTCTTC.

CDR3 protein: CASSVDRISGANVLTF. The CDR3 bases are TGTGCCAGCAGCGTAGACAGGATCTCTGGGGCCAACGTCCTGACTTTC. The chain is built from TRBV9 and TRBJ2-6; maybe TRBD1 (5 bases). Per the germline V gene, CDR1 is SGDLS and CDR2 is YYNGEE. The CDR3 is 16 amino acids. V was pared by 0 bases and J by 0 bases, with 7 bases between.

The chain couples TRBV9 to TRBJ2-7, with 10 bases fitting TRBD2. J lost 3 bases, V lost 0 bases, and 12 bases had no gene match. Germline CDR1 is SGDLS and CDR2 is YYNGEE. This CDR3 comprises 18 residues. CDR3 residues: CASSVATGPSGGYYEQYF. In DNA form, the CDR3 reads TGTGCCAGCAGCGTAGCTACGGGGCCTAGCGGGGGATACTACGAGCAGTACTTC. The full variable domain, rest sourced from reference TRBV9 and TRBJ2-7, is DSGVTQTPKHLITATGQRVTLRCSPRSGDLSVYWYQQSLDQGLQFLIQYYNGEERAKGNILERFSAQQFPDLHSELNLSSLELGDSALYFCASSVATGPSGGYYEQYFGPGTRLTVT.

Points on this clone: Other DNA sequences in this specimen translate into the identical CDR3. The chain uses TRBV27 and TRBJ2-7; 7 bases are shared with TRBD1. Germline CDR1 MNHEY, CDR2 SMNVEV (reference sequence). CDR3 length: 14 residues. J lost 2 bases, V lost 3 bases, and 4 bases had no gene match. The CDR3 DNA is TGTGCCAGCAGTTTCTCAGGGGGTGCCTACGAGCAGTACTTC. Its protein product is CASSFSGGAYEQYF.